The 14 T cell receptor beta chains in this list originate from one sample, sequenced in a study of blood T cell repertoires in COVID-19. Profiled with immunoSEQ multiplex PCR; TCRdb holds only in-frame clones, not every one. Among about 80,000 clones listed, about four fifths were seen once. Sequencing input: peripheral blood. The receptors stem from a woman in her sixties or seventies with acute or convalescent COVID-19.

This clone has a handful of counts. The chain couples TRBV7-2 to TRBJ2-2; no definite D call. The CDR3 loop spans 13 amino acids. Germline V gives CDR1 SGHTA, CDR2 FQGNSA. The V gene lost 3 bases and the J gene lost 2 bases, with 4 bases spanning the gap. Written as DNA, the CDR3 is TGTGCCAGCAGCTTTCCAAACACCGGGGAGCTGTTTTTT. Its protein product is CASSFPNTGELFF.

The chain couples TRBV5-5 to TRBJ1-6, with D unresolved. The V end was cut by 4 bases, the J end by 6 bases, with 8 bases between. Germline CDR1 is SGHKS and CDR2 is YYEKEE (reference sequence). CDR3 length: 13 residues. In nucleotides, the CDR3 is TGTGCCAGCAGCCCTACCCTTAATTCACCCCTCCACTTT. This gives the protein CASSPTLNSPLHF. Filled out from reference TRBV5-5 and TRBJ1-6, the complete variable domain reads DAGVTQSPTHLIKTRGQQVTLRCSPISGHKSVSWYQQVLGQGPQFIFQYYEKEERGRGNFPDRFSARQFPNYSSELNVNALLLGDSALYLCASSPTLNSPLHFGNGTRLTVT.

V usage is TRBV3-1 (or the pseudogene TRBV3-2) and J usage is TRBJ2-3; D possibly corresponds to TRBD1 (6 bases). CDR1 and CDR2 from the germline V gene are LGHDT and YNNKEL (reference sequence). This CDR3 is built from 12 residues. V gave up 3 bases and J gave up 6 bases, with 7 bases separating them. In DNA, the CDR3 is TGTGCCAGCAGCCAGAGGGGGGATACGCAGTATTTT. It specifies CASSQRGDTQYF.

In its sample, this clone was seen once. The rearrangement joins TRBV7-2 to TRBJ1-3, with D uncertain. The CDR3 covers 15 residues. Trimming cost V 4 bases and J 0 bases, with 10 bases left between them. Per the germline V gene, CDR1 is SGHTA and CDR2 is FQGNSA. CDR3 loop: CASSSPTISGNTIYF. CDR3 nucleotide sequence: TGTGCCAGCAGCTCCCCCACTATCTCTGGAAACACCATATATTTT.

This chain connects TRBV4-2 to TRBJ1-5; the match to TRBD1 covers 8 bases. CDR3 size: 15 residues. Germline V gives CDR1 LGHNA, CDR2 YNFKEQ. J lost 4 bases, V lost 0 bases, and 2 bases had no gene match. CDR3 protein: CASSQEQGVNQPQHF. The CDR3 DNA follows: TGTGCCAGCAGCCAAGAACAGGGGGTGAATCAGCCCCAGCATTTT.

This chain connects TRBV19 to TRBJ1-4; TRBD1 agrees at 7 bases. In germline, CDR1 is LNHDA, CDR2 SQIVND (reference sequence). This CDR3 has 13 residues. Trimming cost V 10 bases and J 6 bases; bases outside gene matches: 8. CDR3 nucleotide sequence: TGTGCCACCACCGGGACAGAGGATGAAAAACTGTTTTTT. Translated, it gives CATTGTEDEKLFF.

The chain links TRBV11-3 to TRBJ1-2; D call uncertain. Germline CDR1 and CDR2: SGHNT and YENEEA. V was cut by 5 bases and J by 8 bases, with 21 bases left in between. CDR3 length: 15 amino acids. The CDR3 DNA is TGTGCCAGCAGCCTTTCCGGGAGGGTTCACGGAGGCTACACCTTC. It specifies CASSLSGRVHGGYTF.

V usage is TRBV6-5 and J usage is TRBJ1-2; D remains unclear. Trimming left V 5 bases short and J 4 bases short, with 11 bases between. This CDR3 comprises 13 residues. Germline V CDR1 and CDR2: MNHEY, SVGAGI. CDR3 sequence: CASSPKSSYGYTF. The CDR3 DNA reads TGTGCCAGCAGTCCTAAGTCGTCCTATGGCTACACCTTC.

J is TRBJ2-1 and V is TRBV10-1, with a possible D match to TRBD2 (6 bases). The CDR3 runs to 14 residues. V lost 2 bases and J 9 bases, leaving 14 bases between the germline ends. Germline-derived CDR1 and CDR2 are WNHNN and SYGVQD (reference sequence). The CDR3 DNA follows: TGCGCCAGCAGTGAGGCGGGACGGTATGGTGAGCAGTTCTTC. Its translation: CASSEAGRYGEQFF.

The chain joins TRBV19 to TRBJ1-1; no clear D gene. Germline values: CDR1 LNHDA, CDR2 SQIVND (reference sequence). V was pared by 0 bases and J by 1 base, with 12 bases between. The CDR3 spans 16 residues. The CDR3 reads CASSIELSERNTEAFF. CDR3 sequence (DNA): TGTGCCAGTAGTATAGAACTTAGTGAGCGGAACACTGAAGCTTTCTTT.

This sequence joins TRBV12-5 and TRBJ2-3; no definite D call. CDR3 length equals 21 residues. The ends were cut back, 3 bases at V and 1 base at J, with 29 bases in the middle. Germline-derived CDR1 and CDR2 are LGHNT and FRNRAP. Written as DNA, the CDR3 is TGTGCTAGTGGTTTCTGGGTAGAAAGGCGCTCAGACCACCGGGGCACAGATACGCAGTATTTT. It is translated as CASGFWVERRSDHRGTDTQYF.

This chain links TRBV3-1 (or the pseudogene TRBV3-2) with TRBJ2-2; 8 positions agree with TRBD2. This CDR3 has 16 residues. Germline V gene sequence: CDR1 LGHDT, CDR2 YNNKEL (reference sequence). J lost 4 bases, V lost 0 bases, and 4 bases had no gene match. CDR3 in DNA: TGTGCCAGCAGCCAAGAGTATAGCGGGATCACCGGGGAGCTGTTTTTT. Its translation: CASSQEYSGITGELFF.

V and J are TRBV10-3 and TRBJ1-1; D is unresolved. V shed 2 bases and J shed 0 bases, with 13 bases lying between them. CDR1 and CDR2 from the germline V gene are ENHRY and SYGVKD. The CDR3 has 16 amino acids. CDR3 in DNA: TGTGCCATCAGTGAGGAGGTCAGCCTAATGAACACTGAAGCTTTCTTT. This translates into CAISEEVSLMNTEAFF.

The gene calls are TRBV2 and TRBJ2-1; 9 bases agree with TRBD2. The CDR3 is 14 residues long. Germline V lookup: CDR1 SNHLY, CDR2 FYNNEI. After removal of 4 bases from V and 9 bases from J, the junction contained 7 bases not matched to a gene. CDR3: CASSGPSGMTEQFF. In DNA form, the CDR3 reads TGTGCCAGCAGTGGCCCTAGCGGGATGACTGAGCAGTTCTTC.